One and the same sample provided the 10 T cell receptor beta chains below, sequenced in a study of CD8+CD57+ T cells in acquired aplastic anemia. Both TCR beta VDJ combination and CDR3 sequence profiling were carried out. Genomic DNA was the template for this profiling. TCRdb reprocessed the reads via MiXCR and lists one record per CDR3 protein. The top ten hold more than 3.5% of the sample, which has hundreds of thousands of distinct CDR3 sequences, 65% to 75% seen once. Material for sequencing was sorted CD4+, CD8+, or CD8+CD57+ T cells (not recorded which) from PBMCs. The receptors here all came from a human donor in good health, serving as a control.

This chain uses TRBV9 with TRBJ1-3; 7 bases agree with TRBD1. Germline lookup yields CDR1 SGDLS and CDR2 YYNGEE. The CDR3 has 15 residues. V was clipped by 2 bases and J by 8 bases; unmatched bases: 10. CDR3 DNA sequence: TGTGCCAGCAGCGTGTCGGGACAGTACCTAGACACCATATATTTT. Translated, it gives CASSVSGQYLDTIYF.

This sequence joins TRBV5-1 and TRBJ2-7; 10 nucleotides align to TRBD2. Germline V gene lookup returns CDR1 SGHRS and CDR2 YFSETQ. The CDR3 consists of 15 residues. Losses at the gene ends were 6 bases for V and 6 bases for J; bases not matched to a gene: 12. DNA of the CDR3: TGCGCCAGCACCCTTAGCGGGGGGCACACGGCCGAGCAGTACTTC. Translating it yields CASTLSGGHTAEQYF.

Comments on this clonotype: A read error may produce the germline difference seen at one junction end. This sequence joins TRBV14 and TRBJ2-7; D is uncertain. This CDR3 comprises 14 residues. Per the germline V gene, CDR1 is SGHDN and CDR2 is FVKESK. The CDR3 spells CACSQDFKGSEQYF. The DNA for the CDR3 is TGTGCCTGCAGCCAAGATTTCAAGGGAAGTGAGCAGTACTTC.

For this clonotype: This is likely a read error, given that the CDR3 carries no conserved phenylalanine or tryptophan at its end. It is unclear where the CDR3 begins or ends on the DNA, so no DNA is shown, and the CDR3 is as TCRdb lists it. This chain links TRBV2 with TRBJ1-2; the table's D call, TRBD1, was not checked against the DNA. The CDR3 numbers 14 amino acids, ends counted. Germline V gene lookup returns CDR1 SNHLY and CDR2 FYNNEI. The CDR3 loop is CASSERTGPAGYNT.

This chain uses TRBV4-2 with TRBJ2-5; no firm D call. V gave up 4 bases and J gave up 5 bases, with 14 bases separating them. The CDR3 runs to 14 residues. Germline V gene lookup returns CDR1 LGHNA and CDR2 YNFKEQ. CDR3 nucleotide sequence: TGTGCCAGCAGCCCTGATCCGGGCGGTGAGACCCAGTACTTC. Translating it yields CASSPDPGGETQYF.

This clonotype was observed at least ten times. The V call is TRBV11-2, the J call TRBJ2-5; unclear D gene. The CDR3 consists of 13 residues. Trimming took 3 bases from V and 5 from J, leaving 10 bases between them. In germline, CDR1 is SGHAT, CDR2 FQNNGV. The CDR3 sequence: CASSFDIGETQYF. CDR3 coding DNA: TGTGCCAGCAGCTTTGACATTGGGGAGACCCAGTACTTC.

The V call is TRBV7-2, the J call TRBJ2-7; 7 bases fit TRBD1. The CDR3 runs 14 residues. Trimming removed 4 bases from V and 3 bases from J; junction bases left unmatched: 6. The germline V gene encodes CDR1 SGHTA and CDR2 FQGNSA. As DNA, the CDR3 is TGTGCCAGCAGCTCCGACAGGGAAATCTACGAGCAGTACTTC. This encodes CASSSDREIYEQYF.

The genes are TRBV20-1 and TRBJ2-5; TRBD1 might be the D (5 bases). The CDR3 runs to 14 residues. Trimming removed 2 bases from V and 6 bases from J, with 16 bases in between. Germline loops: CDR1 DFQATT, CDR2 SNEGSKA (reference sequence). The CDR3 reads CSARSRDQPQTQYF. Written as DNA, the CDR3 is TGCAGTGCTAGATCCAGGGATCAGCCCCAGACCCAGTACTTC.

This clonotype has a handful of counts. One end of the junction varies from germline; a read error may be responsible. The chain is built from TRBV20-1 and TRBJ2-1; 10 bases map to TRBD2. Germline V gives CDR1 DFQATT, CDR2 SNEGSKA (reference sequence). This CDR3 is built from 12 residues. In DNA form, the CDR3 reads TGCAGTGCGGGTATAGCGGGAGGCCCAAGGCTCTTC. Translating gives CSAGIAGGPRLF.

This clonotype has only one observation. A read error may produce the germline difference seen at one junction end. Here the CDR3 reads CASSGLRRSGANVLTF. The CDR3 region has the DNA TGTGCCAGCAGCGGGTTACGGCGCTCTGGGGCTAACGTCCTGACTTTC. The chain has TRBV7-2 and TRBJ2-6; perhaps TRBD1 as D (5 bases). Germline values: CDR1 SGHTA, CDR2 FQGNSA. The CDR3 covers 16 residues.